The text below deals with one T cell receptor (beta chain). The antigen is undetermined. This sample was taken from a study of glioma-infiltrating T cells after dendritic cell vaccination. On the study more broadly: Samples are from glioblastoma patients in Phase I and II dendritic cell vaccine trials.

Study-level points and caveats: The cohort had few patients with full blood and tumor sets.

Fresh-frozen tumor tissue and more than two years of survival data were available for all. Amplification used 60 V beta primers and 13 J beta primers. Clones were sequenced by immunoSEQ multiplex PCR, and TCRdb holds only the in-frame ones, with some missing. The sample records under 130,000 clones, 75% to 85% being singletons. The sequence was collected from a human donor with glioblastoma. The sample here was blood, taken before dendritic cell vaccination.

As DNA, the CDR3 is TGTGCCAGCAGCGTAGAAGGCCGGGGGGAATATGGCTACACCTTC. This codes for CASSVEGRGEYGYTF. The rearrangement uses TRBV9 and TRBJ1-2; tentative D call: TRBD1 (5 bases). V was cut by 0 bases and J by 5 bases, with 14 bases left in between. This CDR3 is 15 amino acids long. The V gene's germline CDR1 is SGDLS and CDR2 YYNGEE. Full variable domain (rest looked up from reference TRBV9 and TRBJ1-2): DSGVTQTPKHLITATGQRVTLRCSPRSGDLSVYWYQQSLDQGLQFLIQYYNGEERAKGNILERFSAQQFPDLHSELNLSSLELGDSALYFCASSVEGRGEYGYTFGSGTRLTVV.